These 24 T cell receptor beta chains were sequenced from one sample in a study of early T cells in non-severe SARS-CoV-2 infection. MiXCR, applied by TCRdb to the 5' RACE reads, yields one record per CDR3 protein. Of 75,000 to 90,000 distinct CDR3 sequences in the sample, over 10% are singletons; the top ten hold about 1.1%. The sequenced sample was whole blood. Receptors were obtained from an adult who was a healthcare worker with PCR-confirmed SARS-CoV-2 infection or an uninfected control (not recorded which).

V gene TRBV29-1 combines with J gene TRBJ1-3; tentatively, D is TRBD1 (5 bases). The CDR3 is 15 residues long. Germline V gives CDR1 SQVTM, CDR2 ANQGSEA. Trimming took off 7 bases at V and 0 bases at J, with 16 bases between the two ends. DNA for the CDR3: TGCAGCGCCCTAGGAGGGGAGATCTCTGGAAACACCATATATTTT. Translated: CSALGGEISGNTIYF.

This clonotype was detected many times. The genes are TRBV5-5 and TRBJ2-7; possible D gene TRBD2, 6 bases. Trimming shortened V by 3 bases and J by 5 bases, and 18 bases separated the two germline ends. Looked up from germline, CDR1 is SGHKS and CDR2 is YYEKEE (reference sequence). This CDR3 spans 15 amino acids. In nucleotides, the CDR3 is TGTGCCAGCAGCTCCCGGGACTCGCCGGCCCACGAGCAGTACTTC. Translation gives CASSSRDSPAHEQYF.

The rearrangement joins TRBV3-1 to TRBJ1-1; TRBD1 agrees at 9 bases. The CDR3 runs to 15 residues. J was trimmed by 3 bases and V by 1 base; bases with no gene match: 3. Germline CDR1 LGHDT, CDR2 YNNKEL (reference sequence). DNA for the CDR3: TGTGCCAGCAGCCAAGGGACAGGGGTTGACACTGAAGCTTTCTTT. As protein: CASSQGTGVDTEAFF.

This clonotype turned up a few times. The chain recombines TRBV7-2 with TRBJ1-5, with TRBD1 matching over 9 bases. J was trimmed by 3 bases and V by 4 bases; bases with no gene match: 7. Germline assignment: CDR1 SGHTA and CDR2 FQGNSA. The CDR3 runs 16 residues. CDR3 in DNA: TGTGCCAGCAGCTACGCCGGGACAGGGCTCAATCAGCCCCAGCATTTT. Its translation is CASSYAGTGLNQPQHF.

This clonotype was counted ten times or more. This sequence joins TRBV7-9 and TRBJ2-1, with D unclear. Trimming shortened V by 5 bases and J by 2 bases, and 4 bases separated the two germline ends. The CDR3 is made up of 12 amino acids. Germline CDR1 and CDR2: SEHNR and FQNEAQ (reference sequence). In nucleotides, the CDR3 is TGTGCCAGCAGCCTGACCTACAATGAGCAGTTCTTC. As protein: CASSLTYNEQFF.

V is TRBV20-1 and J is TRBJ2-1; the match to TRBD2 covers 9 bases. The CDR3 is made up of 16 amino acids. CDR1 is DFQATT and CDR2 is SNEGSKA in the germline V gene (reference sequence). Germline trimming cut 3 bases from V and 0 bases from J; bases unmatched to any gene: 6. CDR3 nucleotides: TGCAGTGCTAGCGAGCCTAGCGGGGCCTCCTACAATGAGCAGTTCTTC. This codes for CSASEPSGASYNEQFF.

The chain joins TRBV5-6 to TRBJ2-2; D ambiguous. V was pared by 2 bases and J by 0 bases, with 8 bases between. The CDR3 has 15 amino acids. Germline loops: CDR1 SGHDT, CDR2 YYEEEE. This CDR3 is CASSLGRSNTGELFF. DNA of the CDR3: TGTGCCAGCAGCTTAGGACGGTCGAACACCGGGGAGCTGTTTTTT. Based on the CDR3 plus reference TRBV5-6 and TRBJ2-2, the full variable domain is DAGVTQSPTHLIKTRGQQVTLRCSPKSGHDTVSWYQQALGQGPQFIFQYYEEEERQRGNFPDRFSGHQFPNYSSELNVNALLLGDSALYLCASSLGRSNTGELFFGEGSRLTVL.

This clonotype was observed a handful of times. The gene calls are TRBV15 and TRBJ2-1; TRBD2 is a possible D gene (6 bases). CDR1 is LNHNV and CDR2 is YYDKDF in the germline V gene (reference sequence). The CDR3 length is 14 residues. Trimming removed 9 bases from V and 1 base from J, with 13 bases in between. CDR3 amino acids: CATVDGGSYNEQFF. CDR3 in DNA: TGTGCCACTGTCGACGGGGGATCCTACAATGAGCAGTTCTTC.

In this sample, this clonotype turned up a few times. The V and J genes are TRBV27 and TRBJ1-1; D is undetermined. There are 13 residues in the CDR3. The germline V and J ends were trimmed by 4 bases and 4 bases, with 10 bases remaining between them. Germline assignment: CDR1 MNHEY and CDR2 SMNVEV (reference sequence). For the CDR3, the DNA is TGTGCCAGCAGTTGGGGAGTAGGCACTGAAGCTTTCTTT. It codes for CASSWGVGTEAFF.

This clonotype was detected ten times or more. This rearrangement joins TRBV27 to TRBJ2-1, with a weak D call TRBD1 (6 bases). V was pared by 6 bases and J by 10 bases, with 16 bases between. CDR1 is MNHEY and CDR2 is SMNVEV in the germline V gene (reference sequence). The CDR3 is 13 residues long. The CDR3 DNA reads as TGTGCCAGCAGAGGCAGGGGTCAGCTGGAGCAGTTCTTC. It translates to CASRGRGQLEQFF.

This rearrangement joins TRBV4-1 to TRBJ1-4; D uncertain. V was trimmed by 3 bases and J by 7 bases, leaving 6 bases between them. CDR3 size: 12 residues. Germline lookup yields CDR1 MGHRA and CDR2 YSYEKL. The CDR3 spells CASSHLGEKLFF. CDR3 in DNA: TGCGCCAGCAGCCATTTAGGTGAAAAACTGTTTTTT.

This clonotype was observed a handful of times. The V call is TRBV3-1, the J call TRBJ1-1; 11 bases line up with TRBD1. J was trimmed by 4 bases and V by 1 base; bases with no gene match: 2. This CDR3 has 15 residues. CDR1 and CDR2 (germline): LGHDT, YNNKEL (reference sequence). The CDR3: CASSQGGTGGTEAFF. CDR3 nucleotides: TGTGCCAGCAGCCAAGGGGGGACAGGGGGCACTGAAGCTTTCTTT.

A few counts support this clonotype. This sequence joins TRBV5-6 and TRBJ1-1; D might be TRBD1 (6 bases). The CDR3 runs 14 residues. V was trimmed by 3 bases and J by 2 bases, leaving 11 bases between them. Germline values: CDR1 SGHDT, CDR2 YYEEEE. The DNA of the CDR3 is TGTGCCAGCAGCTCGGACAGCGTAAACACTGAAGCTTTCTTT. This sequence encodes CASSSDSVNTEAFF.

At least ten counts were recorded for this clonotype. The chain recombines TRBV7-9 with TRBJ2-3; D is perhaps TRBD1 (6 bases). V gave up 0 bases and J gave up 1 base, with 20 bases separating them. This CDR3 has 19 amino acids. The germline V gene encodes CDR1 SEHNR and CDR2 FQNEAQ (reference sequence). The CDR3 is CASSLAEAGATLGTDTQYF. The DNA for the CDR3 is TGTGCCAGCAGCTTAGCGGAGGCAGGGGCTACCCTCGGCACAGATACGCAGTATTTT.

This clonotype turned up a few times. The chain recombines TRBV10-3 with TRBJ1-2; D is perhaps TRBD1 (6 bases). Germline V gives CDR1 ENHRY, CDR2 SYGVKD. Trimming took 10 bases from V and 7 from J, leaving 16 bases between them. The CDR3 covers 12 residues. CDR3 protein: CATLTGFGGYTF. The CDR3 region has the DNA TGTGCCACCTTAACAGGGTTTGGTGGCTACACCTTC.

This clonotype was observed a handful of times. V and J are TRBV6-5 and TRBJ1-2; 7 bases align to TRBD1. Trimming removed 6 bases from V and 1 base from J; junction bases left unmatched: 5. Germline CDR1 reads MNHEY; CDR2 reads SVGAGI. The CDR3 consists of 14 residues. The CDR3 loop is CASRTWDSNYGYTF. The CDR3 DNA is TGTGCCAGCAGGACTTGGGACAGTAACTATGGCTACACCTTC.

This clonotype has a count of ten or more. This chain connects TRBV28 to TRBJ1-1; 9 bases are shared with TRBD1. This CDR3 comprises 16 residues. Germline-derived CDR1 and CDR2 are MDHEN and SYDVKM. The trim removed 7 bases at V and 3 bases at J, leaving 12 bases unmatched. DNA of the CDR3: TGTGCCAGCACCCCTTCTGAAGGGACAGGGCACACTGAAGCTTTCTTT. It is translated as CASTPSEGTGHTEAFF.

The chain is built from TRBV7-2 and TRBJ2-5; 8 nucleotides align to TRBD2. CDR3 size: 14 residues. J was trimmed by 3 bases and V by 5 bases; bases with no gene match: 5. Germline V gene data show CDR1 as SGHTA and CDR2 as FQGNSA. CDR3 in DNA: TGTGCCAGCAGCGAGCGGGGGACGAAAGAGACCCAGTACTTC. Translating it yields CASSERGTKETQYF.

The rearrangement links TRBV7-9 to TRBJ1-4, with 9 bases matching TRBD1. Germline assignment: CDR1 SEHNR and CDR2 FQNEAQ (reference sequence). The CDR3 is 16 amino acids. The ends lost 5 bases at V and 4 bases at J; junction bases unmatched: 8. The CDR3 DNA is TGTGCCAGCAGCCCCGGGACAGGGTTGGGTAATGAAAAACTGTTTTTT. This sequence encodes CASSPGTGLGNEKLFF. Combining the CDR3 with reference TRBV7-9 and TRBJ1-4 gives the whole variable domain DTGVSQNPRHKITKRGQNVTFRCDPISEHNRLYWYRQTLGQGPEFLTYFQNEAQLEKSRLLSDRFSAERPKGSFSTLEIQRTEQGDSAMYLCASSPGTGLGNEKLFFGSGTQLSVL.

This clonotype was counted ten times or more. V and J are TRBV4-3 and TRBJ1-2, with 12 bases matching TRBD1. The length of the CDR3 is 17 residues. With 0 bases clipped from V and 7 bases from J, the junction kept 9 bases outside the gene matches. Germline CDR1 LGHNA, CDR2 YSLEER. CDR3 DNA: TGCGCCAGCAGCCAAGAGTACGGGGGACAGGGGGCGTCTGGCTACACCTTC. Residues: CASSQEYGGQGASGYTF.

V and J are TRBV2 and TRBJ2-2; a possible D gene is TRBD1 (5 bases). The CDR3 spans 14 residues. V lost 6 bases and J 8 bases, leaving 16 bases between the germline ends. The germline CDR1 and CDR2 sequences are SNHLY and FYNNEI. As DNA, the CDR3 is TGTGCCAGCAGCCCGGACACCAACTCGGGGGAGCTGTTTTTT. Translated: CASSPDTNSGELFF.

V gene TRBV7-2 combines with J gene TRBJ2-1, with 8 bases matching TRBD2. With V trimmed by 1 base and J by 5 bases, 4 bases remained unmatched. Germline V gene data show CDR1 as SGHTA and CDR2 as FQGNSA. The CDR3 has 15 amino acids. The DNA of the CDR3 is TGTGCCAGCAGCTTAGTGCGGGGGGATCACAATGAGCAGTTCTTC. Amino acid sequence: CASSLVRGDHNEQFF.

This clonotype showed up just a few times. V is TRBV10-1 and J is TRBJ1-1; no clear D. From germline, CDR1 is WNHNN and CDR2 SYGVQD (reference sequence). The CDR3 has 13 residues. Trimming removed 5 bases at V and 0 bases at J, with 7 bases between. CDR3 protein: CASSRSMNTEAFF. Here the CDR3 DNA reads TGCGCCAGCAGTCGCAGTATGAACACTGAAGCTTTCTTT.

This clonotype has at least ten counts. The J gene is TRBJ2-1, the V gene TRBV27, with 13 bases fitting TRBD2. Germline CDR1 is MNHEY and CDR2 is SMNVEV (reference sequence). Trimming cost V 5 bases and J 4 bases; bases outside gene matches: 8. CDR3 size: 17 residues. The CDR3 DNA reads as TGTGCCAGCAGTAGAGGACTAGCGGGAGTTGGGTACAATGAGCAGTTCTTC. It is translated as CASSRGLAGVGYNEQFF.